The 25 T cell receptor beta chains below were found in one sample sequenced in a study of STAT3 mutations in large granular lymphocyte leukemia. Study-level results: Every T-cell large granular lymphocyte leukemia patient had at least one immunodominant TCR beta clonotype.

Their specific antigens are unknown. Here immunoSEQ multiplex PCR was the method, and the copy in TCRdb shows in-frame clones only, minus some. This sample's clone table lists roughly 2,500 clones. Sequencing input: PBMCs. All receptors come from a human donor with T large granular lymphocyte leukemia. The donor label of this sample is uncertain. Some clones in this sample may be carry-over from other donors' samples.

Of note for this clone: The final CDR3 position lacks the conserved phenylalanine or tryptophan, pointing to a likely read error. It is unclear where the CDR3 begins or ends on the DNA, so no DNA is shown, and the CDR3 is as TCRdb lists it. This sequence joins TRBV7-2 and TRBJ2-3; the D segment call TRBD2 is taken from the table without a DNA check. Counting both end residues, the CDR3 totals 11 amino acids. The V gene's germline CDR1 is SGHTA and CDR2 FQGNSA. The CDR3 here is CASSLGGGQNT.

This clone is medium-sized by frequency. Without the conserved terminal phenylalanine or tryptophan, this CDR3 likely stems from a read error. The DNA is left out, because the CDR3 cannot be placed on it with certainty; the CDR3 is given as TCRdb lists it. The V call is TRBV7-2, the J call TRBJ1-5. With termini counted, the CDR3 has 9 amino acids. Looked up from germline, CDR1 is SGHTA and CDR2 is FQGNSA. The chain's CDR3 is CASSLGVGA.

To note about this clone: Here the CDR3 omits its conserved ending phenylalanine or tryptophan, so a read error is the likely source. The DNA is left out, because the CDR3 cannot be placed on it with certainty; the CDR3 is given as TCRdb lists it. V and J are TRBV20-1 and TRBJ2-3; the table's D call TRBD1 went unverified against the DNA. Germline lookup yields CDR1 DFQATT and CDR2 SNEGSKA (reference sequence). Ends included, the CDR3 has 9 residues. This CDR3 reads CSAPGVIDT.

This clone is called medium-sized (0.01 to 0.1%) based on its frequency. The missing conserved phenylalanine or tryptophan at the end of this CDR3 makes a read error likely. The limits of the CDR3 on the DNA are not certain, so only TCRdb's listed CDR3 is given. The V gene is TRBV7-8, the J gene TRBJ2-5; the table's TRBD2 call for D was not verified on the DNA. The length of the CDR3 is 11 amino acids, counting both ends. The V gene's germline CDR1 is SGHVS and CDR2 FQNEAQ. CDR3 protein: CASSLFTVQET.

Concerning this clone: Because it lacks the conserved phenylalanine or tryptophan at the end, this CDR3 is likely a read error. The DNA is left out, because the CDR3 cannot be placed on it with certainty; the CDR3 is given as TCRdb lists it. The chain combines TRBV7-8 with TRBJ2-3; TRBD1, the table's D call, was not compared with the DNA. From its first to its last residue, the CDR3 has 12 amino acids. The V gene's germline CDR1 is SGHVS and CDR2 FQNEAQ. The CDR3 sequence: CASTPGGGLTDT.

Comment on this clone: No conserved phenylalanine or tryptophan ends this CDR3, so it is likely a read error. Because the CDR3's place on the DNA is in doubt, the DNA is left out and the CDR3 is given as listed by TCRdb. The V call is TRBV2, the J call TRBJ2-2; TRBD2 is the table's D call and was not checked against the DNA. CDR1 is SNHLY and CDR2 is FYNNEI in the germline V gene. Inclusive of both ends, the CDR3 amounts to 12 amino acids. The CDR3 sequence: CASGNGGAFTGE.

As to this clone: Without the conserved terminal phenylalanine or tryptophan, this CDR3 likely stems from a read error. The DNA is left out, because the CDR3 cannot be placed on it with certainty; the CDR3 is given as TCRdb lists it. V is TRBV18 and J is TRBJ1-2; the table assigns TRBD1, which was not confirmed against the DNA. Per the germline V gene, CDR1 is KGHSH and CDR2 is LQKENI. Counting both end residues, the CDR3 totals 9 amino acids. CDR3 residues: CASSSQGEG.

As regards this clone: The missing conserved phenylalanine or tryptophan at the end of this CDR3 makes a read error likely. The DNA is left out, because the CDR3 cannot be placed on it with certainty; the CDR3 is given as TCRdb lists it. The chain combines TRBV7-2 with TRBJ1-2; the D call TRBD1 from the table was never checked on the DNA. Including both end residues, the CDR3 is 10 amino acids long. From germline, CDR1 is SGHTA and CDR2 FQGNSA. The CDR3 reads CASSFGQKYG.

Worth noting for this clone: The CDR3 does not close with the conserved phenylalanine or tryptophan, likely indicating a read error. It is unclear where the CDR3 begins or ends on the DNA, so no DNA is shown, and the CDR3 is as TCRdb lists it. The rearrangement links TRBV7-9 to TRBJ1-1. The CDR3 is 12 amino acids long, termini counted. CDR1 and CDR2 from the germline V gene are SEHNR and FQNEAQ (reference sequence). CDR3 protein: CASSDYSGVDTE.

With respect to this clone: The conserved phenylalanine or tryptophan normally closing the CDR3 is absent here, so this likely arose from a read error. No DNA is shown, since the ends of the CDR3 on it are uncertain; the CDR3 is the one TCRdb lists. The chain joins TRBV6-4 to TRBJ2-5; TRBD2, as called in the table, went unchecked against the DNA. The CDR3 is 12 residues long, ends included. Germline V lookup: CDR1 MRHNA, CDR2 SNTAGT. This CDR3 reads CASSVGGGTQET.

To note about this clone: Since the CDR3 does not end with the conserved phenylalanine or tryptophan, this likely comes from a read error. Because the CDR3's place on the DNA is in doubt, the DNA is left out and the CDR3 is given as listed by TCRdb. The V and J genes are TRBV20-1 and TRBJ1-1. The CDR3 contains 12 residues when both ends are counted. Germline CDR1 DFQATT, CDR2 SNEGSKA (reference sequence). CDR3 amino acids: CSAPKGSSGGTE.

A remark on this clone: The CDR3 does not close with the conserved phenylalanine or tryptophan, likely indicating a read error. The DNA is omitted, as the CDR3 cannot be located on it reliably, and the CDR3 follows TCRdb's listing. The chain has TRBV7-2 and TRBJ2-5; the DNA was not compared with TRBD1, the D call given in the table. The germline V gene has CDR1 SGHTA and CDR2 FQGNSA. The CDR3 length equals 9 residues, ends included. This CDR3 reads CASSRGRET.

Worth noting for this clone: Here the CDR3 omits its conserved ending phenylalanine or tryptophan, so a read error is the likely source. The limits of the CDR3 on the DNA are not certain, so only TCRdb's listed CDR3 is given. The chain joins TRBV18 to TRBJ1-1; the D call of TRBD1 is as the table states it, not checked on the DNA. CDR1 and CDR2 (germline): KGHSH, LQKENI. The CDR3 contains 12 residues when both ends are counted. The CDR3 loop is CASSPRRDPNTE.

This clone is labeled medium-sized based on frequency. The CDR3 ends on some other residue instead of the conserved phenylalanine or tryptophan, so this is likely a read error. No DNA is shown, since the ends of the CDR3 on it are uncertain; the CDR3 is the one TCRdb lists. This chain links TRBV10-1 with TRBJ2-5; TRBD2 is taken as the D call from the table, unchecked against the DNA. CDR1 is WNHNN and CDR2 is SYGVQD in the germline V gene (reference sequence). 13 amino acids form the CDR3, both terminal residues included. The CDR3 loop reads CASSEGLAGTGKT.

Concerning this clone itself: The CDR3 carries no conserved terminal phenylalanine or tryptophan, so it likely arises from a read error. The limits of the CDR3 on the DNA are not certain, so only TCRdb's listed CDR3 is given. The genes are TRBV10-3 and TRBJ2-1; TRBD2 reflects the table's D call only, with no check against the DNA. The CDR3 spans 11 residues, counting both ends. Germline V CDR1 and CDR2: ENHRY, SYGVKD. CDR3 amino acids: CATGGLAGYNE.

Concerning this clone: The CDR3 does not close with the conserved phenylalanine or tryptophan, likely indicating a read error. The DNA is omitted, as the CDR3 cannot be located on it reliably, and the CDR3 follows TCRdb's listing. The genes are TRBV30 and TRBJ2-5; the table calls TRBD1, which could not be checked here. With termini counted, the CDR3 has 10 amino acids. CDR1 is GTSNPN, CDR2 SVGIG, per germline (reference sequence). The CDR3 region is CAWDRETQET.

Comments on this clone: The CDR3 does not close with the conserved phenylalanine or tryptophan, likely indicating a read error. No DNA is shown, since the ends of the CDR3 on it are uncertain; the CDR3 is the one TCRdb lists. The chain uses TRBV19 and TRBJ2-3; the tabulated D call, TRBD2, remains unverified against the DNA. CDR1 LNHDA and CDR2 SQIVND come from the germline V gene (reference sequence). Inclusive of both ends, the CDR3 amounts to 14 amino acids. CDR3: CASSIASWGGPADT.

Worth noting for this clone: The CDR3 end shows no conserved phenylalanine or tryptophan, and so a read error is likely. It is unclear where the CDR3 begins or ends on the DNA, so no DNA is shown, and the CDR3 is as TCRdb lists it. The J gene is TRBJ2-3, the V gene TRBV30; no check of the table's D call, TRBD1, against the DNA was made. Counting both end residues, the CDR3 totals 10 amino acids. Germline V gene sequence: CDR1 GTSNPN, CDR2 SVGIG (reference sequence). This CDR3 is CALQGLSTDT.

Remarks on this clone: The missing conserved phenylalanine or tryptophan at the end of this CDR3 makes a read error likely. It is unclear where the CDR3 begins or ends on the DNA, so no DNA is shown, and the CDR3 is as TCRdb lists it. The chain links TRBV7-8 to TRBJ2-1; no DNA check was done on the table's D call, TRBD1. The germline gives CDR1 SGHVS, CDR2 FQNEAQ. A total of 8 residues make up the CDR3, ends included. CDR3 sequence reads: CASSHSGE.

A note on this clone: Without the conserved terminal phenylalanine or tryptophan, this CDR3 likely stems from a read error. It is unclear where the CDR3 begins or ends on the DNA, so no DNA is shown, and the CDR3 is as TCRdb lists it. J is TRBJ1-5 and V is TRBV30; the DNA was not compared with TRBD1, the D call given in the table. Both ends counted, the CDR3 spans 10 residues. Germline V gene sequence: CDR1 GTSNPN, CDR2 SVGIG (reference sequence). This CDR3 reads CAWSSTDFQP.

On this clone itself: Since the CDR3 does not end with the conserved phenylalanine or tryptophan, this likely comes from a read error. Because the CDR3's place on the DNA is in doubt, the DNA is left out and the CDR3 is given as listed by TCRdb. The V call is TRBV18, the J call TRBJ2-2; TRBD1 is the table's D call and was not checked against the DNA. CDR1 is KGHSH and CDR2 is LQKENI in the germline V gene. From its first to its last residue, the CDR3 has 15 amino acids. CDR3 sequence: CASSPLSGVTTNTGE.

Points on this clone: The CDR3 does not end in the conserved phenylalanine or tryptophan, so this is likely a read error. Because the CDR3's place on the DNA is in doubt, the DNA is left out and the CDR3 is given as listed by TCRdb. This chain's CDR3 is CASSDRGLSQP. V and J are TRBV2 and TRBJ1-5. Inclusive of both ends, the CDR3 amounts to 11 amino acids. Germline lookup yields CDR1 SNHLY and CDR2 FYNNEI.

With regard to this clone: This CDR3 is missing its conserved last phenylalanine or tryptophan, likely due to a read error. No DNA is shown, since the ends of the CDR3 on it are uncertain; the CDR3 is the one TCRdb lists. The chain is built from TRBV18 and TRBJ2-7; the DNA was not used to check the table's D call, TRBD2. Ends included, the CDR3 has 8 residues. Germline V gene data show CDR1 as KGHSH and CDR2 as LQKENI. This CDR3 reads CASSSFGE.

About this clone itself: Without the conserved terminal phenylalanine or tryptophan, this CDR3 likely stems from a read error. Because the CDR3's place on the DNA is in doubt, the DNA is left out and the CDR3 is given as listed by TCRdb. The rearrangement joins TRBV7-2 to TRBJ2-1; the table's D call, TRBD2, has no DNA check behind it. Looked up from germline, CDR1 is SGHTA and CDR2 is FQGNSA. The CDR3 length is 12 residues, termini included. CDR3 loop: CASSSSSGGAMG.

As regards this clone: A read error is likely, as this CDR3 ends without the conserved phenylalanine or tryptophan. No DNA is shown, since the ends of the CDR3 on it are uncertain; the CDR3 is the one TCRdb lists. The V gene is TRBV18, the J gene TRBJ2-2; TRBD1 is the table's D call, not checked against the DNA. 10 amino acids form the CDR3, both terminal residues included. Per germline, CDR1 KGHSH and CDR2 LQKENI. The CDR3 protein is CASSPEGFGE.